This is a list of T cell receptor beta chains from one sample in a study of neurological immune-mediated disorders. TCRdb analysed the 5' RACE reads with MiXCR anew, one entry per CDR3 protein. The sample lists around 58,000 distinct CDR3 sequences, under 3.5% occurring once. Input material: PBMCs. All receptors come from a woman aged 55-70 years with multiple sclerosis. Both conserved end residues are part of each CDR3. The D gene is left open where the match is weak. Part of the rows lack a size; the others show once, few, many or a class for expanded clones.

clone size	CDR3 length	V gene	J gene	D gene	CDR3 protein	CDR3 DNA
many	11	TRBV20-1	TRBJ1-1	-	CSASQTSAAFF	TGCAGTGCTAGTCAGACATCCGCAGCTTTCTTT
many	14	TRBV6-1	TRBJ2-7	-	CASSEVGSSYEQYF	TGTGCCAGCAGTGAAGTGGGGAGCTCCTACGAGCAGTACTTC
many	16	TRBV10-3	TRBJ2-3	-	CAIRSPFAGLTDTQYF	TGTGCCATCAGATCCCCTTTTGCGGGGTTAACAGATACGCAGTATTTT
many	17	TRBV7-2	TRBJ1-5	TRBD1	CASSLRQGRGGNQPQHF	TGTGCCAGCAGCCTAAGACAGGGGAGGGGGGGCAATCAGCCCCAGCATTTT
many	14	TRBV10-3	TRBJ2-2	-	CAISETSLAGELFF	TGTGCCATCAGTGAGACTAGCCTGGCCGGGGAGCTGTTTTTT
many	16	TRBV7-2	TRBJ2-7	TRBD2	CASSLGRLAGGHEQYF	TGTGCCAGCAGCTTAGGGAGGCTAGCGGGGGGGCACGAGCAGTACTTC
many	16	TRBV5-1	TRBJ2-5	TRBD1	CASSSDRGRRGETQYF	TGCGCCAGCAGCTCGGACAGGGGGCGAAGAGGAGAGACCCAGTACTTC
many	18	TRBV7-9	TRBJ2-6	TRBD1	CASSPQPGQASGANVLTF	TGTGCCAGCAGCCCCCAGCCGGGACAGGCTTCTGGGGCCAACGTCCTGACTTTC
many	14	TRBV5-1	TRBJ1-2	-	CASSITRSEGGYTF	TGCGCCAGCAGCATAACCAGGTCCGAAGGCGGCTACACCTTC
many	13	TRBV29-1	TRBJ2-6	-	CSLRDTGANVLTF	TGCAGCTTACGGGACACTGGGGCCAACGTCCTGACTTTC
many	12	TRBV7-9	TRBJ2-7	-	CASSLGTSEQYF	TGTGCCAGCAGCCTCGGGACCTCCGAGCAGTACTTC
many	15	TRBV5-6	TRBJ1-4	TRBD1	CASSFRTGTNEKLFF	TGTGCCAGCAGCTTCCGGACAGGGACAAATGAAAAACTGTTTTTT
many	13	TRBV20-1	TRBJ2-4	-	CSARDLQGNIQYF	TGCAGTGCTAGGGACCTGCAGGGGAACATTCAGTACTTC
many	11	TRBV20-1	TRBJ2-1	-	CSGRAIGEQFF	TGCAGTGGAAGGGCGATCGGGGAGCAGTTCTTC
few	17	TRBV5-1	TRBJ2-1	TRBD2	CASSLVSGVASGNEQFF	TGCGCCAGCAGCTTGGTATCGGGGGTCGCTAGCGGTAATGAGCAGTTCTTC
many	16	TRBV18	TRBJ2-3	TRBD2	CASSPNGAGGTDTQYF	TGTGCCAGCTCCCCCAATGGAGCGGGGGGGACAGATACGCAGTATTTT
many	13	TRBV20-1	TRBJ1-2	TRBD1	CSARAAGGYGYTF	TGCAGTGCTAGGGCCGCAGGGGGCTATGGCTACACCTTC
many	13	TRBV12-3/TRBV12-4	TRBJ2-5	-	CASSLGEAETQYF	TGTGCCAGCAGTTTAGGGGAAGCAGAGACCCAGTACTTC
many	14	TRBV5-1	TRBJ1-1	-	CASSAGTRDTEAFF	TGCGCCAGCAGCGCCGGGACCCGGGACACTGAAGCTTTCTTT
many	15	TRBV10-2	TRBJ2-4	-	CASSSSLLAKNIQYF	TGCGCCAGCAGCTCGTCCCTCCTAGCCAAAAACATTCAGTACTTC
many	14	TRBV5-1	TRBJ2-3	TRBD2	CASSPGTRADTQYF	TGCGCCAGCAGCCCCGGGACTAGGGCAGATACGCAGTATTTT
few	13	TRBV12-3/TRBV12-4	TRBJ2-3	-	CASNRRDTDTQYF	TGTGCCAGCAACCGGAGGGACACAGATACGCAGTATTTT
many	13	TRBV29-1	TRBJ2-2	-	CSVEKGTTGELFF	TGCAGCGTTGAAAAAGGGACCACCGGGGAGCTGTTTTTT
-	14	TRBV20-1	TRBJ2-7	TRBD1	CSATGTGSPYEQYF	TGCAGTGCTACCGGGACAGGGAGTCCCTACGAGCAGTACTTC
many	16	TRBV14	TRBJ2-1	TRBD2	CASSPGRLAGGHEQFF	TGTGCCAGCAGCCCGGGGCGCCTAGCGGGAGGTCATGAGCAGTTCTTC
many	13	TRBV12-3/TRBV12-4	TRBJ2-1	-	CASSLLRANEQFF	TGTGCCAGCAGTTTGCTAAGGGCCAATGAGCAGTTCTTC
many	15	TRBV18	TRBJ1-2	-	CASSPPTVEGYGYTF	TGTGCCAGCTCACCACCGACAGTAGAGGGCTATGGCTACACCTTC
many	17	TRBV5-1	TRBJ2-3	TRBD2	CASSSATLAELTDTQYF	TGCGCCAGCAGCTCCGCAACACTAGCGGAGCTAACAGATACGCAGTATTTT
many	14	TRBV24-1	TRBJ2-1	-	CATSDLRAVDEQFF	TGTGCCACCAGTGATTTGAGGGCGGTGGATGAGCAGTTCTTC
many	12	TRBV28	TRBJ2-2	-	CASRASAWELFF	TGTGCCAGCAGGGCGTCAGCATGGGAGCTGTTTTTT
many	15	TRBV20-1	TRBJ1-6	-	CSARGRGSYNSPLHF	TGCAGTGCTAGGGGCAGGGGATCCTATAATTCACCCCTCCACTTT
many	15	TRBV20-1	TRBJ1-5	TRBD1	CSARNPGGSNQPQHF	TGCAGTGCTAGAAATCCAGGGGGAAGCAATCAGCCCCAGCATTTT
many	15	TRBV6-6	TRBJ2-2	-	CASRREGINTGELFF	TGTGCCAGCCGTCGGGAAGGAATCAACACCGGGGAGCTGTTTTTT
few	14	TRBV12-3/TRBV12-4	TRBJ1-1	-	CASSLTDMNTEAFF	TGTGCCAGCAGTTTAACAGACATGAACACTGAAGCTTTCTTT
many	15	TRBV28	TRBJ2-5	-	CASYTARAPRGTQYF	TGTGCCAGCTATACTGCCAGGGCTCCACGTGGGACCCAGTACTTC
-	15	TRBV27	TRBJ2-6	-	CASSLFGIGANVLTF	TGTGCCAGCAGTTTGTTCGGGATTGGGGCCAACGTCCTGACTTTC
many	14	TRBV20-1	TRBJ2-5	TRBD1	CSSRQGARGETQYF	TGCAGTTCCCGACAGGGGGCTAGGGGAGAGACCCAGTACTTC
many	15	TRBV5-1	TRBJ1-2	-	CASRRTTGSNYGYTF	TGCGCCAGCAGACGGACAACAGGGAGTAACTATGGCTACACCTTC
many	13	TRBV6-2/TRBV6-3	TRBJ1-5	-	CASSYGDNQPQHF	TGTGCCAGCAGTTACGGAGACAATCAGCCCCAGCATTTT
many	13	TRBV5-1	TRBJ2-7	-	CASSLLLSYEQYF	TGCGCCAGCAGCCTCCTACTTTCCTACGAGCAGTACTTC
many	13	TRBV20-1	TRBJ1-4	-	CSASITGSSPLFF	TGCAGTGCAAGTATCACCGGGAGCTCACCTCTGTTTTTT
many	13	TRBV5-1	TRBJ1-1	-	CASSYSMNTEAFF	TGCGCCAGCAGTTACAGTATGAACACTGAAGCTTTCTTT
many	14	TRBV2	TRBJ2-1	TRBD2	CASRKTSADNEQFF	TGTGCCAGCAGAAAAACTAGCGCGGACAATGAGCAGTTCTTC
once	14	TRBV4-3	TRBJ2-3	-	CASSLIHPADTQYF	TGCGCCAGCAGCCTTATACACCCGGCAGATACGCAGTATTTT
many	14	TRBV20-1	TRBJ2-1	TRBD2	CSARLAGSGDEQFF	TGCAGTGCAAGACTAGCGGGGAGCGGGGATGAGCAGTTCTTC
few	16	TRBV10-2	TRBJ1-2	TRBD1	CASTGGQGKGLHGYTF	TGCGCCAGCACGGGCGGACAGGGGAAAGGACTTCATGGCTACACCTTC